This passage covers 9 T cell receptor beta chains from one sample sequenced in a study of cytomegalovirus exposure and HLA in healthy donors. PCR amplification relied on 60 Vbeta primers (plus 13 Jbeta primers). Profiling relied on immunoSEQ multiplex PCR, and the TCRdb table lists in-frame clones only, not all of them. This sample has approximately 160,000 clones; approximately 67% occur once, and the top ten carry 4% to 5.5%. The sequenced sample was PBMCs. The receptors derive from a woman aged 18-29 years in good health and CMV-seropositive.

V gene TRBV30 combines with J gene TRBJ2-2; tentative D call: TRBD2 (6 bases). Trimming took off 2 bases at V and 4 bases at J, with 14 bases between the two ends. The germline CDR1 and CDR2 sequences are GTSNPN and SVGIG (reference sequence). The CDR3 is 15 amino acids. The CDR3 here is CAWSQILAGTGELFF. The CDR3 nucleotides read TGTGCCTGGAGTCAGATACTAGCAGGCACCGGGGAGCTGTTTTTT.

CDR3 sequence (DNA): TGCGCCAGCAGCCAGTTACAGGGGGCCGGGGAGCTGTTTTTT. Translated, it gives CASSQLQGAGELFF. The chain joins TRBV4-1 to TRBJ2-2; 8 bases map to TRBD1. The CDR3 is made up of 14 amino acids. Germline assignment: CDR1 MGHRA and CDR2 YSYEKL. V lost 3 bases, J lost 6 bases, and 3 bases stayed unmatched.

The CDR3 region is CASSSGGAYNEQFF. The CDR3 region has the DNA TGTGCCAGCAGTTCAGGTGGTGCCTACAATGAGCAGTTCTTC. The chain employs TRBV28 and TRBJ2-1, with D unresolved. The germline V gene has CDR1 MDHEN and CDR2 SYDVKM. This CDR3 spans 14 amino acids. Trimming stripped 4 bases from V and 2 bases from J, with 9 bases between.

The chain employs TRBV7-9 and TRBJ2-2; TRBD1 matches 7 bases. The CDR3 totals 17 residues. The germline gives CDR1 SEHNR, CDR2 FQNEAQ (reference sequence). The J segment lost 0 bases and the V segment lost 0 bases, leaving 4 bases of the junction unmatched. The CDR3 nucleotides read TGTGCCAGCAGCTTAGCCTTACAGGGGACGAACACCGGGGAGCTGTTTTTT. As protein: CASSLALQGTNTGELFF.

The rearrangement uses TRBV7-2 and TRBJ1-1; no definite D call. V was trimmed by 6 bases and J by 4 bases, leaving 15 bases between them. Germline CDR1 and CDR2: SGHTA and FQGNSA. CDR3 length: 14 residues. This CDR3 is CASRGPPISTEAFF. The CDR3 bases are TGTGCCAGCAGGGGCCCCCCAATTTCCACTGAAGCTTTCTTT. Full variable domain (outside the CDR3, taken from reference TRBV7-2 and TRBJ1-1): GAGVSQSPSNKVTEKGKDVELRCDPISGHTALYWYRQSLGQGLEFLIYFQGNSAPDKSGLPSDRFSAERTGGSVSTLTIQRTQQEDSAVYLCASRGPPISTEAFFGQGTRLTVV.

The rearrangement links TRBV27 to TRBJ2-1; TRBD1 matches 7 bases. The CDR3 sequence is 15 residues long. Trimming took 6 bases from V and 4 from J; bases not matched to a gene: 9. Germline V lookup: CDR1 MNHEY, CDR2 SMNVEV (reference sequence). Here the CDR3 reads CASSQTGDGYNEQFF. The CDR3 nucleotides read TGTGCCAGCAGCCAAACAGGGGATGGGTACAATGAGCAGTTCTTC.

There are a few counts of this clone. V and J are TRBV7-6 and TRBJ1-2; the match to TRBD1 covers 10 bases. This CDR3 is 22 amino acids long. The V segment lost 0 bases and the J segment 0 bases; nucleotides outside the gene matches: 19. CDR1 SGHVS and CDR2 FNYEAQ come from the germline V gene. This chain's CDR3 is CASSLAVGQGPNAQNSNYGYTF. The CDR3 region has the DNA TGTGCCAGCAGCTTAGCGGTGGGACAGGGGCCCAACGCCCAAAATTCTAACTATGGCTACACCTTC. Full variable domain (remainder filled in from reference TRBV7-6 and TRBJ1-2): GAGVSQSPRYKVTKRGQDVALRCDPISGHVSLYWYRQALGQGPEFLTYFNYEAQQDKSGLPNDRFSAERPEGSISTLTIQRTEQRDSAMYRCASSLAVGQGPNAQNSNYGYTFGSGTRLTVV.

The V and J genes are TRBV28 and TRBJ1-2, with 7 bases identical to TRBD1. The CDR3 length is 16 residues. Germline CDR1 reads MDHEN; CDR2 reads SYDVKM. Trimming took 7 bases from V and 7 from J; bases not matched to a gene: 18. The CDR3 bases are TGTGCCAGCACCAAAGTTTCGTCAGGGGGTATTTTTGGCTACACCTTC. Amino acid sequence: CASTKVSSGGIFGYTF.

The rearrangement uses TRBV5-4 and TRBJ2-3; tentatively, D is TRBD1 (5 bases). V lost 6 bases, J lost 2 bases, and 7 bases lay in between. Germline lookup yields CDR1 SGHNT and CDR2 YYREEE (reference sequence). This CDR3 is built from 12 residues. CDR3: CASTGNTDTQYF. CDR3 bases: TGTGCCAGCACAGGGAACACAGATACGCAGTATTTT.